The following is a T cell receptor beta chain sequence with its context. Antigen specificity is unknown. Germline trimming cut 4 bases from V and 4 bases from J; bases unmatched to any gene: 3. Germline V lookup: CDR1 SGDLS, CDR2 YYNGEE. The CDR3 loop spans 14 amino acids. The record originates from a study of cytomegalovirus exposure and HLA in healthy donors. Study observations and caveats: Because they were indistinguishable, some V segments, including TRBV6-2 and TRBV6-3, were excluded.

The PCR ran on 60 Vbeta and 13 Jbeta primers. Libraries were prepared by immunoSEQ multiplex PCR; TCRdb keeps only in-frame clonotypes and omits some of them. The profile shows 130,000 to 150,000 clones, about three quarters of them singletons. This sequence joins TRBV9 and TRBJ2-7, with 12 bases aligning to TRBD2. This clonotype was sampled from a man in his forties in good health and CMV-seropositive. Sequencing was performed on PBMCs. This CDR3 reads CASSPGTSGYEQYF. In DNA form, the CDR3 reads TGTGCCAGCAGCCCCGGGACTAGCGGGTACGAGCAGTACTTC.